These 2 T cell receptor beta chains were sequenced from one sample in a study of T cell responses to AZD1222 COVID-19 vaccine. Assay: immunoSEQ multiplex PCR; the TCRdb copy retains only in-frame clones and omits some. The repertoire holds around 150,000 clones, around 88% seen once, with roughly 2% in the top ten. The sample in question was peripheral blood, obtained on day 0 of AZD1222 vaccination. The receptors shown here come from an adult in good health.

This clone was detected a few times. The chain carries TRBV19 and TRBJ1-1, with D perhaps TRBD1 (5 bases). V lost 5 bases and J 0 bases, leaving 10 bases between the germline ends. The CDR3 has 14 residues. In germline, CDR1 is LNHDA, CDR2 SQIVND (reference sequence). For the CDR3, the DNA is TGTGCCAGTAGTTTTCGGGGGATGAACACTGAAGCTTTCTTT. This encodes CASSFRGMNTEAFF.

The chain has TRBV2 and TRBJ2-7; maybe TRBD2 (5 bases). V lost 6 bases, J lost 1 base, and 10 bases lay in between. CDR1 and CDR2 (germline): SNHLY, FYNNEI. The CDR3 runs to 13 residues. CDR3 nucleotide sequence: TGTGCCAGCAGCCCGGGAACTTCCTACGAGCAGTACTTC. The encoded protein is CASSPGTSYEQYF.